These 15 T cell receptor beta chains share one sample of origin, sequenced in a study of technical replicates of blood from a handful of donors. Some clones are missing from TCRdb's copy, which holds only in-frame ones; the method was immunoSEQ multiplex PCR. The sample shows tens of thousands of clones, roughly 94% of them seen only once. Sequences were obtained from T cells isolated from PBMCs. These receptor sequences come from a human donor in good health.

This clone was seen once. The V and J genes are TRBV4-1 and TRBJ1-5, with a tentative D call TRBD1 (5 bases). Deletions cut 1 base from V and 4 bases from J, with 11 bases between. This CDR3 has 15 amino acids. The germline V gene encodes CDR1 MGHRA and CDR2 YSYEKL. The CDR3 is CASSQVGGSNQPQHF. The CDR3 DNA reads as TGCGCCAGCAGCCAAGTGGGGGGTTCTAATCAGCCCCAGCATTTT.

J is TRBJ1-1 and V is TRBV4-2; TRBD1 aligns across 8 bases. This CDR3 comprises 15 residues. Germline CDR1 reads LGHNA; CDR2 reads YNFKEQ. J was trimmed by 5 bases and V by 4 bases; bases with no gene match: 9. The DNA of the CDR3 is TGTGCCAGCAGCCCGATGACAGGGGTAATGACTGAAGCTTTCTTT. Its protein is CASSPMTGVMTEAFF.

The rearrangement links TRBV5-6 to TRBJ1-1; D gene ambiguous. V lost 0 bases and J 10 bases, leaving 16 bases between the germline ends. CDR1 SGHDT and CDR2 YYEEEE come from the germline V gene. The CDR3 spans 14 residues. CDR3 nucleotides: TGTGCCAGCAGCTTGGCCGTTTCGATCCGGAGAGCTTTCTTT. It translates to CASSLAVSIRRAFF.

This clone was counted only a few times. The gene calls are TRBV10-1 and TRBJ2-3; 9 bases are shared with TRBD2. The CDR3 runs to 16 residues. Germline V gene sequence: CDR1 WNHNN, CDR2 SYGVQD (reference sequence). Trimming cost V 3 bases and J 4 bases; bases outside gene matches: 8. CDR3 DNA sequence: TGCGCCAGCAGTGATGGCGGGGGGGCCCGCCCAGATACGCAGTATTTT. Protein product: CASSDGGGARPDTQYF.

The chain has TRBV5-1 and TRBJ2-1; 8 bases align to TRBD2. CDR1 is SGHRS and CDR2 is YFSETQ in the germline V gene. The V segment lost 1 base and the J segment 8 bases; nucleotides outside the gene matches: 5. The length of the CDR3 is 14 residues. As DNA, the CDR3 is TGCGCCAGCAGCTTGAGGGCGGGGGGCGATGAGCAGTTCTTC. It yields the protein CASSLRAGGDEQFF. Full variable domain (remainder filled in from reference TRBV5-1 and TRBJ2-1): KAGVTQTPRYLIKTRGQQVTLSCSPISGHRSVSWYQQTPGQGLQFLFEYFSETQRNKGNFPGRFSGRQFSNSRSEMNVSTLELGDSALYLCASSLRAGGDEQFFGPGTRLTVL.

The CDR3 nucleotides read TGTGCCAGTAGTTCAGGAGGACAGGGTGTCTTGTTCGAGCAGTACTTC. Translation gives CASSSGGQGVLFEQYF. The chain is built from TRBV19 and TRBJ2-7, with 8 bases lining up with TRBD1. Germline values: CDR1 LNHDA, CDR2 SQIVND (reference sequence). The CDR3 has 16 residues. Unmatched junction bases numbered 15, after V lost 5 bases and J lost 6 bases.

The chain recombines TRBV10-3 with TRBJ1-1; possibly TRBD1 for D (5 bases). This CDR3 contains 13 residues. The V gene's germline CDR1 is ENHRY and CDR2 SYGVKD. CDR3 protein: CSAPGGTFPEAFF. The DNA for the CDR3 is TGTTCAGCGCCGGGAGGGACTTTTCCTGAAGCTTTCTTT.

The chain joins TRBV5-4 to TRBJ2-7; possibly TRBD2 for D (5 bases). Germline CDR1 and CDR2: SGHNT and YYREEE (reference sequence). V gave up 4 bases and J gave up 6 bases, with 17 bases separating them. This CDR3 spans 14 amino acids. Here the CDR3 reads CASSILRYAGEQYF. The CDR3 nucleotides are TGTGCCAGCAGCATATTACGCTACGCGGGCGAGCAGTACTTC. The complete variable domain, with remaining parts taken from reference TRBV5-4 and TRBJ2-7, reads ETGVTQSPTHLIKTRGQQVTLRCSSQSGHNTVSWYQQALGQGPQFIFQYYREEENGRGNFPPRFSGLQFPNYSSELNVNALELDDSALYLCASSILRYAGEQYFGPGTRLTVT.

This chain joins TRBV6-1 and TRBJ1-2; TRBD1 might be the D (5 bases). V lost 2 bases and J 4 bases, leaving 17 bases between the germline ends. Germline V gene data show CDR1 as MNHNS and CDR2 as SASEGT. This CDR3 has 16 residues. CDR3 sequence: CASSETLFFRAYGYTF. CDR3 coding DNA: TGTGCCAGCAGTGAAACCCTCTTCTTCAGGGCCTATGGCTACACCTTC.

V is TRBV19 and J is TRBJ1-1; D is unresolved. The CDR3 is 12 residues long. CDR1 and CDR2 from the germline V gene are LNHDA and SQIVND (reference sequence). V was shortened by 1 base and J by 4 bases, with 4 bases between the two germline ends. CDR3 bases: TGTGCCAGTAGTATAGGAGCCACTGAAGCTTTCTTT. Translating it yields CASSIGATEAFF. Using reference TRBV19 and TRBJ1-1 for the parts outside the CDR3, the full variable domain is DGGITQSPKYLFRKEGQNVTLSCEQNLNHDAMYWYRQDPGQGLRLIYYSQIVNDFQKGDIAEGYSVSREKKESFPLTVTSAQKNPTAFYLCASSIGATEAFFGQGTRLTVV.

The CDR3 loop is CASSGAGVREGNEKLFF. The DNA for the CDR3 is TGTGCCAGCAGTGGGGCAGGCGTTCGAGAGGGTAATGAAAAACTGTTTTTT. The V gene is TRBV2, the J gene TRBJ1-4; D is undetermined. V was pared by 4 bases and J by 4 bases, with 19 bases between. Germline V CDR1 and CDR2: SNHLY, FYNNEI. This CDR3 contains 17 residues.

The CDR3 sequence is CASRRQAAYGYTF. The CDR3 nucleotides read TGTGCCAGCAGAAGACAGGCCGCCTATGGCTACACCTTC. The rearrangement joins TRBV28 to TRBJ1-2; D perhaps matches TRBD1 (6 bases). CDR1 is MDHEN, CDR2 SYDVKM, per germline. The CDR3 consists of 13 residues. Trimming cost V 6 bases and J 4 bases, with 12 bases left between them.

This clone was found once. V gene TRBV18 combines with J gene TRBJ2-7; 11 bases map to TRBD2. The ends lost 3 bases at V and 6 bases at J; junction bases unmatched: 7. The germline V gene encodes CDR1 KGHSH and CDR2 LQKENI. This CDR3 has 15 amino acids. CDR3 in amino acids: CASSPTSGSSGEQYF. In DNA, the CDR3 is TGTGCCAGCTCACCTACTAGCGGGAGTTCCGGCGAGCAGTACTTC. The full variable domain, completed using reference TRBV18 and TRBJ2-7, is NAGVMQNPRHLVRRRGQEARLRCSPMKGHSHVYWYRQLPEEGLKFMVYLQKENIIDESGMPKERFSAEFPKEGPSILRIQQVVRGDSAAYFCASSPTSGSSGEQYFGPGTRLTVT.

This clone has a single count. The chain recombines TRBV27 with TRBJ2-3, with TRBD1 identical over 8 bases. V shed 6 bases and J 6 bases; nucleotides not matched to a gene: 8. The CDR3 loop spans 14 amino acids. In germline, CDR1 is MNHEY, CDR2 SMNVEV (reference sequence). The chain's CDR3 is CASRGQGLADTQYF. In DNA, the CDR3 is TGTGCCAGCAGAGGACAGGGACTTGCGGATACGCAGTATTTT.

This chain links TRBV29-1 with TRBJ2-1; tentative D call: TRBD2 (5 bases). Germline assignment: CDR1 SQVTM and CDR2 ANQGSEA. V gave up 0 bases and J gave up 2 bases, with 8 bases separating them. The CDR3 is 14 residues long. The CDR3 DNA is TGCAGCGTTGAAGAAGAGGGTCCCTACAATGAGCAGTTCTTC. It yields the protein CSVEEEGPYNEQFF.